Following are 11 T cell receptor beta chains from one sample sequenced in a study of T-cell memory formation after mild COVID-19. TCRdb used MiXCR to reprocess the 5' RACE reads, holding one entry per CDR3 protein. This sample has 200,000 to 300,000 distinct CDR3 sequences; 15% to 20% occur once, and the top ten carry more than 20%. Sequenced material: PBMCs or a T cell subset sorted from them (not recorded which). These receptor sequences come from a man aged 18 to 30 who had mild COVID-19 (a few samples of this study predate the infection). Cell type and time point are not known.

This clonotype has at least ten counts. This chain joins TRBV7-9 and TRBJ2-4; D remains unclear. The V and J ends lost 3 bases and 0 bases respectively, with 12 bases between them. The CDR3 has 16 residues. Germline-derived CDR1 and CDR2 are SEHNR and FQNEAQ (reference sequence). This CDR3 is CASSFPSPLAKNIQYF. The CDR3 DNA reads as TGTGCCAGCAGCTTCCCTTCCCCCCTAGCCAAAAACATTCAGTACTTC.

This clonotype was seen a few times. The genes are TRBV20-1 and TRBJ2-7, with D hard to call. The CDR3 length is 15 residues. CDR1 is DFQATT and CDR2 is SNEGSKA in the germline V gene (reference sequence). The ends were cut back, 2 bases at V and 6 bases at J, with 20 bases in the middle. CDR3 coding DNA: TGCAGTGCTAGAACCGACCTTCGACGAACGGGCGAGCAGTACTTC. Its translation is CSARTDLRRTGEQYF.

This chain uses TRBV7-3 with TRBJ1-5; D remains ambiguous. The germline CDR1 and CDR2 sequences are SGHTA and FQGTGA. The CDR3 loop spans 16 amino acids. V was clipped by 3 bases and J by 0 bases, with 12 bases between them. In nucleotides, the CDR3 is TGTGCCAGCAGCTTTCGTCGCTGGAATAGCAATCAGCCCCAGCATTTT. Amino acids: CASSFRRWNSNQPQHF.

This clonotype has a handful of counts. The gene calls are TRBV6-1 and TRBJ2-5; TRBD2 matches at 8 bases. This CDR3 is built from 14 residues. Germline V CDR1 and CDR2: MNHNS, SASEGT. V shed 8 bases and J 5 bases; nucleotides not matched to a gene: 10. The CDR3 reads CASQRGTAGETQYF. DNA of the CDR3: TGTGCCAGCCAGCGGGGGACCGCGGGGGAGACCCAGTACTTC.

This clonotype was found a few times. J is TRBJ1-1 and V is TRBV7-3; D not certain. V lost 6 bases and J lost 1, with 9 bases in between. The CDR3 length is 13 residues. In germline, CDR1 is SGHTA, CDR2 FQGTGA. CDR3: CASRMQPNTEAFF. CDR3 coding DNA: TGTGCCAGCAGAATGCAACCGAACACTGAAGCTTTCTTT.

This clonotype was recorded many times. V usage is TRBV5-1 and J usage is TRBJ2-2, with D hard to call. The V gene's germline CDR1 is SGHRS and CDR2 YFSETQ. The CDR3 sequence is 14 residues long. The germline V and J ends were trimmed by 0 bases and 6 bases, with 9 bases remaining between them. CDR3 nucleotide sequence: TGCGCCAGCAGCTTGGCGCTGCTCCCCGGGGAGCTGTTTTTT. Protein sequence: CASSLALLPGELFF.

The chain uses TRBV5-1 and TRBJ2-7; no clear D. The CDR3 runs 13 residues. Per the germline V gene, CDR1 is SGHRS and CDR2 is YFSETQ. V shed 5 bases and J shed 2 bases, with 11 bases lying between them. Written as DNA, the CDR3 is TGCGCCAGCAGACCAACTTTAGCCTACGAGCAGTACTTC. Translated, it gives CASRPTLAYEQYF.

The chain combines TRBV9 with TRBJ2-3, with TRBD2 matching over 8 bases. The CDR3 has 16 residues. Losses at the gene ends were 1 base for V and 0 bases for J; bases not matched to a gene: 4. Per germline, CDR1 SGDLS and CDR2 YYNGEE. The CDR3 is CASSVSSGVSTDTQYF. In nucleotides, the CDR3 is TGTGCCAGCAGCGTAAGTAGCGGGGTGAGCACAGATACGCAGTATTTT. Full variable domain (rest looked up from reference TRBV9 and TRBJ2-3): DSGVTQTPKHLITATGQRVTLRCSPRSGDLSVYWYQQSLDQGLQFLIQYYNGEERAKGNILERFSAQQFPDLHSELNLSSLELGDSALYFCASSVSSGVSTDTQYFGPGTRLTVL.

V gene TRBV7-2 combines with J gene TRBJ1-2; 7 bases are a match to TRBD1. The V gene end was trimmed by 5 bases and the J gene end by 4 bases; junction bases not matched to a gene: 7. Germline lookup yields CDR1 SGHTA and CDR2 FQGNSA. CDR3 length equals 14 residues. This CDR3 is CASSQTGQSYGYTF. CDR3 nucleotides: TGTGCCAGCAGCCAAACGGGACAGAGCTATGGCTACACCTTC. Full variable domain (remainder filled in from reference TRBV7-2 and TRBJ1-2): GAGVSQSPSNKVTEKGKDVELRCDPISGHTALYWYRQSLGQGLEFLIYFQGNSAPDKSGLPSDRFSAERTGGSVSTLTIQRTQQEDSAVYLCASSQTGQSYGYTFGSGTRLTVV.

The sample holds a few counts of this clonotype. V usage is TRBV7-8 and J usage is TRBJ2-7; either TRBD1 or TRBD2 may supply D (5 bases each). CDR3 length: 17 amino acids. Germline CDR1 is SGHVS and CDR2 is FQNEAQ. V lost 1 base and J 4 bases, leaving 20 bases between the germline ends. CDR3 amino acids: CASSLGSGAINSYEQYV. In DNA form, the CDR3 reads TGTGCCAGCAGCTTAGGGTCCGGGGCGATAAATTCGTACGAGCAGTACGTC.

V gene TRBV5-6 combines with J gene TRBJ2-7; 11 bases match TRBD2. V trimming: 3 bases; J trimming: 0 bases; junction bases outside the gene matches: 8. Per germline, CDR1 SGHDT and CDR2 YYEEEE. The CDR3 loop spans 17 amino acids. The CDR3 sequence: CASSSRRTSGLSYEQYF. CDR3 sequence (DNA): TGTGCCAGCAGCTCCCGAAGGACTAGCGGGCTCTCCTACGAGCAGTACTTC.